Shown below are 18 T cell receptor beta chains from a single sample sequenced in a study of shared clonotypes between healthy human individuals. CD45RO-negative cells were positively selected for CCR7, leaving out terminally differentiated effector memory CD45RA+ cells. Assay: immunoSEQ multiplex PCR; the TCRdb copy retains only in-frame clones and omits some. The table has hundreds of thousands of clones, around 96% seen once. Sequencing used naive CD8+ T cells sorted from blood. The receptors derive from a woman aged 25 to 39 in good health.

The chain is built from TRBV4-1 and TRBJ2-7, with TRBD1 identical over 12 bases. The germline gives CDR1 MGHRA, CDR2 YSYEKL. With V trimmed by 2 bases and J by 6 bases, 8 bases remained unmatched. CDR3 length: 16 amino acids. CDR3 bases: TGCGCCAGCAGCCAAAATTATGGGACAGGGGGCGGCGAGCAGTACTTC. This codes for CASSQNYGTGGGEQYF.

The chain recombines TRBV27 with TRBJ2-7, with 13 bases lining up with TRBD2. Looked up from germline, CDR1 is MNHEY and CDR2 is SMNVEV (reference sequence). V dropped 5 bases and J dropped 6; count of bases not matched to a gene: 19. CDR3 length: 19 amino acids. CDR3 coding DNA: TGTGCCAGCAGTATCGGGACTAGCGGGATACAGGGGCGACTACGCGAGCAGTACTTC. Translated: CASSIGTSGIQGRLREQYF.

This chain connects TRBV27 to TRBJ2-7; TRBD1 is a possible D gene (6 bases). The CDR3 consists of 14 residues. The germline CDR1 and CDR2 sequences are MNHEY and SMNVEV (reference sequence). V was pared by 2 bases and J by 2 bases, with 10 bases between. Here the CDR3 reads CASSLRQAAYEQYF. CDR3 DNA: TGTGCCAGCAGTTTACGACAGGCCGCCTACGAGCAGTACTTC.

The CDR3 sequence: CASSRGLAGYNEQFF. The CDR3 DNA reads as TGTGCCAGCAGCCGGGGACTAGCGGGGTACAATGAGCAGTTCTTC. This chain uses TRBV7-9 with TRBJ2-1, with 13 nucleotides matching TRBD2. The J segment lost 4 bases and the V segment lost 5 bases, leaving 2 bases of the junction unmatched. The length of the CDR3 is 15 residues. In germline, CDR1 is SEHNR, CDR2 FQNEAQ (reference sequence).

V and J are TRBV5-4 and TRBJ1-2, with D possibly being TRBD1 (6 bases). Trimming took off 2 bases at V and 0 bases at J, with 11 bases between the two ends. Germline V gene data show CDR1 as SGHNT and CDR2 as YYREEE (reference sequence). The CDR3 sequence is 15 residues long. CDR3 DNA: TGTGCCAGCAGCTTAAGGACAGACGCTAACTATGGCTACACCTTC. The encoded protein is CASSLRTDANYGYTF.

This rearrangement joins TRBV6-5 to TRBJ1-2; D perhaps matches TRBD1 (6 bases). Trimming cost V 2 bases and J 4 bases, with 11 bases left between them. Germline CDR1 is MNHEY and CDR2 is SVGAGI. The CDR3 is 14 residues long. Written as DNA, the CDR3 is TGTGCCAGCAGTTACGGGGAAGGGGGCTATGGCTACACCTTC. It yields the protein CASSYGEGGYGYTF.

As to this clone: In the same sample, other DNA sequences code for this CDR3. The chain combines TRBV4-1 with TRBJ2-2, with D unresolved. The CDR3 contains 14 residues. V lost 1 base and J 2 bases, leaving 5 bases between the germline ends. CDR1 is MGHRA and CDR2 is YSYEKL in the germline V gene. The CDR3 DNA sequence: TGCGCCAGCAGCCAAGGACGCAACACCGGGGAGCTGTTTTTT. Translated, it gives CASSQGRNTGELFF.

In the case of this clone: The sample has other DNA sequences that encode this CDR3 too. The chain couples TRBV5-1 to TRBJ2-7; 9 bases line up with TRBD2. Per the germline V gene, CDR1 is SGHRS and CDR2 is YFSETQ. Trimming cost V 0 bases and J 2 bases; bases outside gene matches: 3. The CDR3 sequence is 15 residues long. In DNA, the CDR3 is TGCGCCAGCAGCTTGGAGGCGGGAGGGCCCTACGAGCAGTACTTC. This sequence encodes CASSLEAGGPYEQYF. The full variable domain, its missing parts supplied by reference TRBV5-1 and TRBJ2-7, is KAGVTQTPRYLIKTRGQQVTLSCSPISGHRSVSWYQQTPGQGLQFLFEYFSETQRNKGNFPGRFSGRQFSNSRSEMNVSTLELGDSALYLCASSLEAGGPYEQYFGPGTRLTVT.

CDR3 coding DNA: TGTGCCAGCAGCTGGGGTCGGAACACCGGGGAGCTGTTTTTT. This sequence encodes CASSWGRNTGELFF. The chain uses TRBV5-6 and TRBJ2-2; D call uncertain. Per the germline V gene, CDR1 is SGHDT and CDR2 is YYEEEE. The V and J ends lost 3 bases and 1 base respectively, with 7 bases between them. CDR3 length: 14 amino acids.

V gene TRBV6-1 combines with J gene TRBJ2-5, with 11 bases lining up with TRBD1. The end of the DNA fits TRBJ2-7 better, so the J call may be wrong. In germline, CDR1 is MNHNS, CDR2 SASEGT. CDR3 length: 15 residues. The CDR3 is CAGLGAGTGGYEQYF. CDR3 DNA sequence: TGTGCCGGCCTGGGGGCGGGGACAGGGGGCTACGAGCAGTACTTC.

This chain uses TRBV5-1 with TRBJ2-7; TRBD2 is a possible D gene (5 bases). The germline V gene encodes CDR1 SGHRS and CDR2 YFSETQ. V was trimmed by 4 bases and J by 4 bases, leaving 18 bases between them. The CDR3 is made up of 15 amino acids. The chain's CDR3 is CASSPDSGPVYEQYF. Here the CDR3 DNA reads TGCGCCAGCAGCCCGGACTCCGGACCCGTATACGAGCAGTACTTC.

The rearrangement joins TRBV28 to TRBJ2-1; maybe TRBD2 (5 bases). V was clipped by 2 bases and J by 8 bases, with 10 bases between them. The CDR3 has 13 amino acids. The germline gives CDR1 MDHEN, CDR2 SYDVKM. CDR3 protein: CASSLIRTDEQFF. CDR3 DNA sequence: TGTGCCAGCAGTTTAATTAGGACTGATGAGCAGTTCTTC.

The chain has TRBV19 and TRBJ2-1, with 13 bases fitting TRBD2. V lost 6 bases to trimming and J lost 8 bases; unmatched junction nucleotides: 4. The CDR3 runs 14 residues. CDR1 LNHDA and CDR2 SQIVND come from the germline V gene (reference sequence). For the CDR3, the DNA is TGTGCCAGTAGCGGACTAGCGGGAGAGGATGAGCAGTTCTTC. This translates into CASSGLAGEDEQFF.

This sequence joins TRBV6-4 and TRBJ2-1; D may be TRBD2 (6 bases). Looked up from germline, CDR1 is MRHNA and CDR2 is SNTAGT. V dropped 6 bases and J dropped 8 bases, with 20 bases sitting between them. CDR3 size: 15 residues. CDR3: CASRELAIINYEQFF. CDR3 nucleotide sequence: TGTGCCAGCAGGGAGCTAGCGATTATTAACTATGAGCAGTTCTTC.

The rearrangement joins TRBV28 to TRBJ1-4; D not certain. V was clipped by 5 bases and J by 0 bases, with 10 bases between them. The CDR3 has 15 amino acids. CDR1 and CDR2 from the germline V gene are MDHEN and SYDVKM. This chain's CDR3 is CASSQSVATNEKLFF. CDR3 DNA: TGTGCCAGCAGTCAGTCAGTGGCAACTAATGAAAAACTGTTTTTT.

The gene calls are TRBV5-3 and TRBJ2-1, with D possibly matching TRBD2 (5 bases). TRBV5-3 qualifies as an ORF whose function is uncertain. The CDR3 sequence is 20 residues long. The V end lost 1 base, the J end lost 8 bases, and 31 bases lay between the germline ends. The CDR3 DNA is TGTGCCAGAAGCTTGACAGCTAAAGGTCCCCCGCGGGCGGGCCCCGATGAGCAGTTCTTC. Amino acid sequence: CARSLTAKGPPRAGPDEQFF.

The chain couples TRBV28 to TRBJ2-7; D gene ambiguous. Germline CDR1 is MDHEN and CDR2 is SYDVKM. The ends were cut back, 3 bases at V and 0 bases at J, with 18 bases in the middle. The CDR3 has 17 amino acids. CDR3 sequence: CASSLHIDLRSSYEQYF. DNA of the CDR3: TGTGCCAGCAGTTTGCACATAGACCTTCGTAGCTCCTACGAGCAGTACTTC.

The rearrangement links TRBV28 to TRBJ2-1; D unresolved. The germline gives CDR1 MDHEN, CDR2 SYDVKM. V was cut by 2 bases and J by 0 bases, with 17 bases left in between. CDR3 length equals 18 residues. In nucleotides, the CDR3 is TGTGCCAGCAGTTTAGCTCTAAAGTGGGATAGCTCCTACAATGAGCAGTTCTTC. Its translation: CASSLALKWDSSYNEQFF.